Presented here are 27 T cell receptor beta chains from one specimen sequenced in a study of shared clonotypes between healthy human individuals. Sequencing used immunoSEQ multiplex PCR; TCRdb keeps in-frame clones, though not all of them. The table lists 900,000 to 1,200,000 clones, around 82% of them singletons. The sample taken for sequencing was memory CD4+ T cells from PBMCs. Subset denoted: CD45RA-negative fraction. These receptor sequences come from a man aged 18 to 35 in good health. Some clones in this sample may be carry-over from other donors' samples.

The chain links TRBV20-1 to TRBJ1-6; 10 bases map to TRBD1. The CDR3 loop spans 11 amino acids. CDR1 is DFQATT, CDR2 SNEGSKA, per germline (reference sequence). Trimming removed 6 bases from V and 18 bases from J; junction bases left unmatched: 8. The DNA for the CDR3 is TGCAGTGCGGAGGGACAGGGGTTCCGCCACTTT. As protein: CSAEGQGFRHF.

V is TRBV5-1 and J is TRBJ2-1; 14 bases line up with TRBD2. The CDR3 totals 19 residues. Trimming removed 7 bases from V and 2 bases from J; junction bases left unmatched: 14. Germline values: CDR1 SGHRS, CDR2 YFSETQ. CDR3 in amino acids: CASGPTGTSGRVTYNEQFF. The CDR3 coding sequence is TGCGCCAGCGGTCCAACCGGGACTAGCGGGAGAGTCACCTACAATGAGCAGTTCTTC.

This clone was seen only once. V is TRBV7-2 and J is TRBJ2-7; no definite D call. V shed 5 bases and J shed 2 bases, with 10 bases lying between them. This CDR3 is built from 13 residues. Germline loops: CDR1 SGHTA, CDR2 FQGNSA. The CDR3 reads CASSRVAAYEQYF. The CDR3 DNA reads as TGTGCCAGCAGCCGGGTTGCGGCCTACGAGCAGTACTTC.

As concerns this clone: The sample contains more than one DNA sequence encoding this CDR3. The chain carries TRBV7-9 and TRBJ2-2, with D maybe TRBD1 (6 bases). The CDR3 has 14 residues. V was pared by 2 bases and J by 5 bases, with 9 bases between. The germline gives CDR1 SEHNR, CDR2 FQNEAQ (reference sequence). The CDR3 loop is CASSLTGTTGELFF. CDR3 nucleotide sequence: TGTGCCAGCAGCTTAACAGGGACGACCGGGGAGCTGTTTTTT.

This chain joins TRBV7-2 and TRBJ2-5; no definite D call. In germline, CDR1 is SGHTA, CDR2 FQGNSA. This CDR3 is 14 amino acids long. The germline V and J ends were trimmed by 5 bases and 5 bases, with 15 bases remaining between them. The CDR3 nucleotides read TGTGCCAGCAGCCCAGTAGGGCACGGGGAGACCCAGTACTTC. Translated, it gives CASSPVGHGETQYF.

V and J are TRBV7-6 and TRBJ1-4; TRBD1 is a possible D gene (5 bases). Per germline, CDR1 SGHVS and CDR2 FNYEAQ. The V gene lost 4 bases and the J gene lost 14 bases, with 11 bases spanning the gap. There are 11 residues in the CDR3. For the CDR3, the DNA is TGTGCCAGCAGCTCAGGGACTCTGCTGTTTTTT. Amino acids: CASSSGTLLFF.

This sequence joins TRBV30 and TRBJ2-7; D is perhaps TRBD2 (6 bases). Trimming shortened V by 2 bases and J by 5 bases, and 19 bases separated the two germline ends. Per the germline V gene, CDR1 is GTSNPN and CDR2 is SVGIG (reference sequence). The CDR3 contains 15 residues. The CDR3 bases are TGTGCCTGGAGTCGCAATGCGGGACGAATAGACGAGCAGTACTTC. The encoded protein is CAWSRNAGRIDEQYF. Full variable domain (outside the CDR3, taken from reference TRBV30 and TRBJ2-7): SQTIHQWPATLVQPVGSPLSLECTVEGTSNPNLYWYRQAAGRGLQLLFYSVGIGQISSEVPQNLSASRPQDRQFILSSKKLLLSDSGFYLCAWSRNAGRIDEQYFGPGTRLTVT.

The V and J genes are TRBV9 and TRBJ2-3; weak D call: TRBD1 (6 bases). The CDR3 has 18 residues. CDR1 and CDR2 (germline): SGDLS, YYNGEE. Trimming cost V 0 bases and J 9 bases, with 26 bases left between them. The CDR3 reads CASSVGGVQGILIRTQYF. The CDR3, as DNA: TGTGCCAGCAGCGTAGGTGGGGTGCAGGGGATCTTGATACGAACGCAGTATTTT.

The chain has TRBV9 and TRBJ1-2; maybe TRBD1 (5 bases). Germline CDR1 is SGDLS and CDR2 is YYNGEE. CDR3 length equals 13 residues. V lost 4 bases and J lost 7, with 14 bases in between. The CDR3 DNA sequence: TGTGCCAGCAGCCATGAGGTGGGGCTTGGCTACACCTTC. Translating gives CASSHEVGLGYTF. The variable domain in full, completed from reference TRBV9 and TRBJ1-2, reads DSGVTQTPKHLITATGQRVTLRCSPRSGDLSVYWYQQSLDQGLQFLIQYYNGEERAKGNILERFSAQQFPDLHSELNLSSLELGDSALYFCASSHEVGLGYTFGSGTRLTVV.

The chain employs TRBV29-1 and TRBJ2-7; D remains unclear. Trimming shortened V by 4 bases and J by 3 bases, and 10 bases separated the two germline ends. This CDR3 spans 12 amino acids. CDR1 is SQVTM, CDR2 ANQGSEA, per germline. CDR3 protein: CSVGVQSYEQYF. The CDR3 region has the DNA TGCAGCGTTGGGGTACAGAGCTACGAGCAGTACTTC.

This rearrangement joins TRBV27 to TRBJ1-1; D ambiguous. This CDR3 is built from 14 residues. Deletions cut 5 bases from V and 4 bases from J, with 14 bases between. CDR1 MNHEY and CDR2 SMNVEV come from the germline V gene (reference sequence). The CDR3 region has the DNA TGTGCCAGCAGTCGGTCGGCCAGCGTCACTGAAGCTTTCTTT. Translating it yields CASSRSASVTEAFF.

The chain carries TRBV5-4 and TRBJ2-2; D possibly corresponds to TRBD2 (6 bases). CDR3 length: 15 residues. The germline CDR1 and CDR2 sequences are SGHNT and YYREEE (reference sequence). The V and J ends lost 0 bases and 7 bases respectively, with 13 bases between them. CDR3 coding DNA: TGTGCCAGCAGCTTGGCCACCGGGACTTACGGGGAGCTGTTTTTT. Translating gives CASSLATGTYGELFF.

A few counts support this clone. CDR3 in amino acids: CASTRGQGSYEQYF. The CDR3 nucleotides read TGTGCCAGCACCCGGGGACAGGGGTCCTACGAGCAGTACTTC. The genes are TRBV6-5 and TRBJ2-7, with 10 bases aligning to TRBD1. The CDR3 extends over 14 amino acids. V trimming: 7 bases; J trimming: 1 base; junction bases outside the gene matches: 4. Germline lookup yields CDR1 MNHEY and CDR2 SVGAGI.

The gene calls are TRBV28 and TRBJ2-3; 9 bases align to TRBD2. The CDR3 loop spans 18 amino acids. Unmatched junction bases numbered 11, after V lost 4 bases and J lost 0 bases. Germline CDR1 is MDHEN and CDR2 is SYDVKM. CDR3 region: CASSSGLALPESTDTQYF. CDR3 sequence (DNA): TGTGCCAGCAGTTCGGGACTAGCCCTACCCGAAAGCACAGATACGCAGTATTTT.

The chain recombines TRBV4-3 with TRBJ2-4, with D unresolved. The length of the CDR3 is 16 residues. Germline loops: CDR1 LGHNA, CDR2 YSLEER. V shed 3 bases and J shed 3 bases, with 15 bases lying between them. CDR3 residues: CASSHAISTDKNIQYF. The CDR3 DNA reads as TGCGCCAGCAGCCATGCCATATCAACGGACAAAAACATTCAGTACTTC.

The CDR3 sequence is CASSETGANTEAFF. The CDR3 nucleotides are TGTGCCAGCAGTGAGACAGGCGCGAACACTGAAGCTTTCTTT. The gene calls are TRBV2 and TRBJ1-1; tentative D call: TRBD1 (6 bases). The germline V gene encodes CDR1 SNHLY and CDR2 FYNNEI. The CDR3 covers 14 residues. V was clipped by 3 bases and J by 1 base, with 9 bases between them.

The gene calls are TRBV18 and TRBJ2-7; the match to TRBD1 covers 11 bases. Unmatched junction bases numbered 9, after V lost 7 bases and J lost 7 bases. The CDR3 runs to 14 residues. Germline CDR1 is KGHSH and CDR2 is LQKENI. The CDR3 protein is CASFPGTGGREQYF. The CDR3, as DNA: TGTGCCAGCTTCCCCGGGACAGGGGGAAGGGAGCAGTACTTC. Filled out from reference TRBV18 and TRBJ2-7, the complete variable domain reads NAGVMQNPRHLVRRRGQEARLRCSPMKGHSHVYWYRQLPEEGLKFMVYLQKENIIDESGMPKERFSAEFPKEGPSILRIQQVVRGDSAAYFCASFPGTGGREQYFGPGTRLTVT.

The genes are TRBV7-2 and TRBJ1-2, with a possible D match to TRBD1 (6 bases). The CDR3 extends over 17 amino acids. V lost 5 bases and J 2 bases, leaving 21 bases between the germline ends. Germline loops: CDR1 SGHTA, CDR2 FQGNSA. CDR3 nucleotide sequence: TGTGCCAGCAGCGCCCCCCATTTCAGGGACACCAACTATGGCTACACCTTC. This gives the protein CASSAPHFRDTNYGYTF.

The rearrangement joins TRBV6-5 to TRBJ2-5; 7 bases are a match to TRBD2. CDR3 length: 16 residues. The germline V gene has CDR1 MNHEY and CDR2 SVGAGI. V dropped 6 bases and J dropped 2; count of bases not matched to a gene: 12. CDR3 nucleotides: TGTGCCAGCAGCTACGGGGCCTGGGGGGGACAAGAGACCCAGTACTTC. This gives the protein CASSYGAWGGQETQYF.

The chain has TRBV7-9 and TRBJ2-3; D may be TRBD2 (6 bases). The CDR3 covers 16 residues. The germline V gene has CDR1 SEHNR and CDR2 FQNEAQ (reference sequence). The V end was cut by 2 bases, the J end by 1 base, with 13 bases between. The CDR3 bases are TGTGCCAGCAGCTTATCCGGGAGATACCGCACAGATACGCAGTATTTT. Translating gives CASSLSGRYRTDTQYF.

This clone has only a few counts. CDR3 sequence (DNA): TGTGCCAGCGGGAGGCTAGGGGCTTTCTTT. Residues: CASGRLGAFF. The chain employs TRBV2 and TRBJ1-1; D remains ambiguous. Germline V gives CDR1 SNHLY, CDR2 FYNNEI. V gave up 8 bases and J gave up 11 bases, with 12 bases separating them. The CDR3 loop spans 10 amino acids.

Ten or more counts support this clone. The rearrangement links TRBV5-1 to TRBJ2-1; D is uncertain. CDR3 size: 15 residues. Germline V gene data show CDR1 as SGHRS and CDR2 as YFSETQ. Trimming shortened V by 0 bases and J by 3 bases, and 10 bases separated the two germline ends. The CDR3 spells CASSLENGGYNEQFF. In DNA form, the CDR3 reads TGCGCCAGCAGCTTGGAAAATGGCGGCTACAATGAGCAGTTCTTC.

V usage is TRBV15 and J usage is TRBJ1-1; unclear D gene. CDR3 length: 13 residues. V lost 3 bases, J lost 0 bases, and 5 bases lay in between. Germline CDR1 is LNHNV and CDR2 is YYDKDF (reference sequence). CDR3 protein: CATSSDVNTEAFF. The CDR3 bases are TGTGCCACCAGCAGTGACGTGAACACTGAAGCTTTCTTT.

This chain joins TRBV5-5 and TRBJ2-3; TRBD2 matches 8 bases. The V gene end was trimmed by 0 bases and the J gene end by 1 base; junction bases not matched to a gene: 13. CDR1 and CDR2 (germline): SGHKS, YYEKEE (reference sequence). The CDR3 extends over 19 amino acids. In DNA form, the CDR3 reads TGTGCCAGCAGCTTGGGAACGGGAGGGGGTGTAGTTGGCACAGATACGCAGTATTTT. Its translation is CASSLGTGGGVVGTDTQYF.

Remarks on this clone: A read error is the likely source, as a far larger clone sits one nucleotide away. This chain uses TRBV4-1 with TRBJ1-2, with D possibly being TRBD1 (5 bases). CDR1 and CDR2 from the germline V gene are MGHRA and YSYEKL. This CDR3 is built from 14 residues. The V end lost 2 bases, the J end lost 6 bases, and 13 bases lay between the germline ends. The DNA of the CDR3 is TGCGCCAGCAGCCAACAGGGTACGGGCCATGGCTACACCTTC. Its translation is CASSQQGTGHGYTF.

This clone was detected once. A much larger clone differs from this one at a single base, so this may be a read error. V and J are TRBV10-3 and TRBJ2-7, with D perhaps given as TRBD1 or TRBD2 (5 bases each). The CDR3 is 13 amino acids. CDR1 and CDR2 (germline): ENHRY, SYGVKD. CDR3 in amino acids: CAVRERGSHEQYF. CDR3 DNA sequence: TGTGCCGTCAGAGAGAGGGGATCCCACGAGCAGTACTTC.

V usage is TRBV2 and J usage is TRBJ2-7, with 7 positions matching TRBD1. CDR1 and CDR2 from the germline V gene are SNHLY and FYNNEI. Trimming at V came to 11 bases and at J to 2 bases, leaving 6 bases not matched to a gene. The CDR3 is 12 residues long. The DNA of the CDR3 is TGTGCCTGCCGGGACAGACCCTACGAGCAGTACTTC. Encoded protein: CACRDRPYEQYF.